One and the same sample provided the 10 T cell receptor beta chains below, sequenced in a study of blood T cell repertoires in COVID-19. TCRdb's table, derived via immunoSEQ multiplex PCR, lists solely in-frame clones and lacks some. The sample includes 230,000 or so clones, roughly 76% of them seen just once. The sequenced sample consisted of peripheral blood. These receptors all come from a human donor in a cohort sampled during active COVID-19.

The chain carries TRBV3-1 (or the pseudogene TRBV3-2) and TRBJ1-3; D possibly corresponds to TRBD1 (5 bases). The germline V gene encodes CDR1 LGHDT and CDR2 YNNKEL (reference sequence). CDR3 length: 14 residues. Trimming shortened V by 1 base and J by 4 bases, and 8 bases separated the two germline ends. CDR3 sequence reads: CASSQAAGGNTIYF. DNA for the CDR3: TGTGCCAGCAGCCAAGCGGCAGGGGGAAACACCATATATTTT.

This clone has a handful of counts. The chain employs TRBV27 and TRBJ1-1, with unresolved D. Germline V gene lookup returns CDR1 MNHEY and CDR2 SMNVEV (reference sequence). The CDR3 covers 11 residues. V lost 6 bases to trimming and J lost 7 bases, with 9 bases between them. Written as DNA, the CDR3 is TGTGCCAGCAGCATGGCAGGTGAAGCTTTCTTT. It encodes CASSMAGEAFF.

The rearrangement joins TRBV2 to TRBJ1-1; D gene unclear. Germline-derived CDR1 and CDR2 are SNHLY and FYNNEI. CDR3 length equals 15 residues. Trimming removed 5 bases at V and 6 bases at J, with 19 bases between. This CDR3 reads CASSRRTPNYAEAFF. CDR3 bases: TGTGCCAGCAGTAGAAGAACGCCGAACTACGCTGAAGCTTTCTTT.

In this sample, this clone turned up once. This rearrangement joins TRBV5-1 to TRBJ2-7; D not resolved. Germline CDR1 is SGHRS and CDR2 is YFSETQ. V was pared by 0 bases and J by 6 bases, with 10 bases between. The CDR3 sequence is 13 residues long. The CDR3 coding sequence is TGCGCCAGCAGCTTGGGCTGGAGTAGCGAGCAGTACTTC. Translation gives CASSLGWSSEQYF. Full variable domain (missing parts from reference TRBV5-1 and TRBJ2-7): KAGVTQTPRYLIKTRGQQVTLSCSPISGHRSVSWYQQTPGQGLQFLFEYFSETQRNKGNFPGRFSGRQFSNSRSEMNVSTLELGDSALYLCASSLGWSSEQYFGPGTRLTVT.

The V call is TRBV3-1 (or the pseudogene TRBV3-2), the J call TRBJ2-7, with D hard to call. From germline, CDR1 is LGHDT and CDR2 YNNKEL (reference sequence). There are 14 residues in the CDR3. Trimming cost V 0 bases and J 6 bases, with 12 bases left between them. CDR3 bases: TGTGCCAGCAGCCAAGAACACAGCCCCCGCGAGCAGTACTTC. As protein: CASSQEHSPREQYF.

This sequence joins TRBV4-3 and TRBJ2-3; maybe TRBD1 (5 bases). This CDR3 comprises 15 residues. The V end was cut by 0 bases, the J end by 0 bases, with 7 bases between. The germline gives CDR1 LGHNA, CDR2 YSLEER. CDR3 sequence: CASSQETASTDTQYF. DNA for the CDR3: TGCGCCAGCAGCCAAGAGACAGCTAGCACAGATACGCAGTATTTT.

The chain links TRBV4-3 to TRBJ1-6; the D is unclear. Trimming cost V 3 bases and J 8 bases, with 17 bases left between them. CDR3 size: 16 residues. Germline-derived CDR1 and CDR2 are LGHNA and YSLEER. CDR3 in amino acids: CASSQDLEGAYSPLHF. The CDR3 DNA follows: TGCGCCAGCAGCCAGGACCTTGAGGGAGCGTATTCACCCCTCCACTTT.

Remarks on this clone: The junction departs from germline at one end; a sequencing error may be responsible. The gene calls are TRBV7-9 and TRBJ2-5, with D maybe TRBD2 (6 bases). CDR3 size: 12 residues. Germline loops: CDR1 SEHNR, CDR2 FQNEAQ (reference sequence). For the CDR3, the DNA is TGTGCCAGCAGCCTAGCGAGCCAGACCCAGTACTTC. As protein: CASSLASQTQYF.

The chain couples TRBV27 to TRBJ1-1; D not resolved. Germline values: CDR1 MNHEY, CDR2 SMNVEV (reference sequence). The CDR3 totals 14 residues. Trimming removed 5 bases from V and 1 base from J, with 11 bases in between. Written as DNA, the CDR3 is TGTGCCAGCAGTCCCCGACTTGAGAACACTGAAGCTTTCTTT. This codes for CASSPRLENTEAFF.

This clone appeared a few times. The chain uses TRBV23-1 and TRBJ1-5; D gene uncertain. Being an ORF, TRBV23-1 has a function that is uncertain. The V end lost 8 bases, the J end lost 1 base, and 12 bases lay between the germline ends. This CDR3 region has 14 residues. DNA of the CDR3: TGCGCCAGCCCCCAGGCTGTGAGCAATCAGCCCCAGCATTTT. As protein: CASPQAVSNQPQHF.